The 21 T cell receptor beta chains given below trace back to one sample, sequenced in a study of blood T cells in healthy people across ages. A sample-barcoded 5' primer and a J-beta primer mix were used in a second PCR of roughly 7 to 11 cycles. TCRdb recomputed calls from the 5' RACE reads with MiXCR, one row per CDR3 protein. This sample has some 1.8 million distinct CDR3 sequences, with about two fifths found just once. Input material: blood. These receptors came from a human donor in good health.

The chain employs TRBV20-1 and TRBJ1-1; TRBD1 might be the D (5 bases). CDR1 and CDR2 from the germline V gene are DFQATT and SNEGSKA (reference sequence). This CDR3 region has 14 residues. Trimming stripped 1 base from V and 5 bases from J, with 14 bases between. The CDR3 protein is CSARVKGRGTEAFF. In DNA form, the CDR3 reads TGCAGTGCTAGAGTCAAGGGGCGCGGGACTGAAGCTTTCTTT.

This clonotype was detected a few times. This rearrangement joins TRBV6-6 to TRBJ2-1; TRBD2 matches 9 bases. The length of the CDR3 is 17 residues. The germline CDR1 and CDR2 sequences are MNHNY and SVGAGI (reference sequence). V lost 7 bases and J lost 7; bases outside the gene matches: 17. This CDR3 reads CASIFGAAGGLRNEQFF. The CDR3 region has the DNA TGTGCCAGCATTTTCGGTGCGGCGGGGGGGCTTAGGAATGAGCAGTTCTTC.

The chain is built from TRBV7-3 and TRBJ2-5, with TRBD2 matching 12 bases. V lost 3 bases and J lost 0; bases outside the gene matches: 2. CDR1 and CDR2 from the germline V gene are SGHTA and FQGTGA. This CDR3 region has 16 residues. CDR3: CASSFTSGGNQETQYF. Written as DNA, the CDR3 is TGTGCCAGCAGCTTTACTAGCGGGGGGAACCAAGAGACCCAGTACTTC.

This clonotype showed up just a few times. The chain recombines TRBV9 with TRBJ1-1; D is ambiguous. CDR3 length: 13 amino acids. The V gene lost 1 base and the J gene lost 4 bases, with 8 bases spanning the gap. Germline lookup yields CDR1 SGDLS and CDR2 YYNGEE. Here the CDR3 reads CASSVREGTEAFF. The CDR3 DNA reads TGTGCCAGCAGCGTACGAGAGGGCACTGAAGCTTTCTTT.

The chain has TRBV7-8 and TRBJ2-3; D possibly corresponds to TRBD2 (5 bases). There are 15 residues in the CDR3. Germline loops: CDR1 SGHVS, CDR2 FQNEAQ. The V end lost 1 base, the J end lost 6 bases, and 14 bases lay between the germline ends. CDR3 loop: CASSLGLSRTDTQYF. The CDR3 DNA reads TGTGCCAGCAGCTTAGGATTATCGCGGACTGATACGCAGTATTTT.

The CDR3 DNA reads TGTGCCAGCAGCTTTCCATACAGGGTCTCTTATGGCTACACCTTC. Amino acids: CASSFPYRVSYGYTF. The J gene is TRBJ1-2, the V gene TRBV7-2, with D maybe TRBD1 (6 bases). The CDR3 sequence is 15 residues long. The V gene lost 3 bases and the J gene lost 5 bases, with 16 bases spanning the gap. The germline gives CDR1 SGHTA, CDR2 FQGNSA.

This clonotype has only a few counts. The chain links TRBV7-2 to TRBJ2-3; TRBD2 matches at 7 bases. Germline V lookup: CDR1 SGHTA, CDR2 FQGNSA. This CDR3 contains 13 residues. The trim removed 9 bases at V and 1 base at J, leaving 4 bases unmatched. The CDR3 region is CASQAGRTDTQYF. The CDR3, as DNA: TGTGCCAGTCAAGCGGGGCGCACAGATACGCAGTATTTT.

This chain joins TRBV7-9 and TRBJ2-2; D uncertain. The CDR3 covers 13 residues. The V gene's germline CDR1 is SEHNR and CDR2 FQNEAQ (reference sequence). The V end lost 7 bases, the J end lost 0 bases, and 6 bases lay between the germline ends. DNA for the CDR3: TGTGCCAGCACCCCAGCGAACACCGGGGAGCTGTTTTTT. Amino acid sequence: CASTPANTGELFF.

The chain uses TRBV7-2 and TRBJ2-3; 11 bases align to TRBD2. In germline, CDR1 is SGHTA, CDR2 FQGNSA. The length of the CDR3 is 17 residues. Trimming cost V 5 bases and J 4 bases; bases outside gene matches: 11. The CDR3 sequence: CASSRASSGGRADTQYF. As DNA, the CDR3 is TGTGCCAGCAGCCGAGCTTCTAGCGGGGGGCGGGCAGATACGCAGTATTTT. The full variable domain, completed using reference TRBV7-2 and TRBJ2-3, is GAGVSQSPSNKVTEKGKDVELRCDPISGHTALYWYRQSLGQGLEFLIYFQGNSAPDKSGLPSDRFSAERTGGSVSTLTIQRTQQEDSAVYLCASSRASSGGRADTQYFGPGTRLTVL.

The CDR3 sequence is CASSFTLQGYEQYF. CDR3 sequence (DNA): TGTGCCAGCAGTTTCACCCTACAGGGTTACGAGCAGTACTTC. The gene calls are TRBV6-5 and TRBJ2-7; possibly TRBD1 for D (6 bases). This CDR3 has 14 amino acids. CDR1 is MNHEY, CDR2 SVGAGI, per germline. The V and J ends lost 4 bases and 4 bases respectively, with 14 bases between them.

V usage is TRBV7-8 and J usage is TRBJ2-3; 9 positions agree with TRBD2. The CDR3 runs 16 residues. V shed 2 bases, J shed 2 bases, and the junction held 5 bases outside the gene matches. Germline lookup yields CDR1 SGHVS and CDR2 FQNEAQ. The CDR3 nucleotides are TGTGCCAGCAGCTTATTAAGCGGGGGGTTCACAGATACGCAGTATTTT. This gives the protein CASSLLSGGFTDTQYF.

The V and J genes are TRBV7-2 and TRBJ1-1, with TRBD1 matching over 7 bases. V shed 7 bases and J 8 bases; nucleotides not matched to a gene: 16. The V gene's germline CDR1 is SGHTA and CDR2 FQGNSA. The CDR3 length is 15 residues. The CDR3 spells CASTRHRGEGGEAFF. The CDR3 DNA sequence: TGTGCCAGCACCAGACACAGGGGCGAGGGGGGGGAAGCTTTCTTT. The whole variable domain, remainder taken from reference TRBV7-2 and TRBJ1-1, is GAGVSQSPSNKVTEKGKDVELRCDPISGHTALYWYRQSLGQGLEFLIYFQGNSAPDKSGLPSDRFSAERTGGSVSTLTIQRTQQEDSAVYLCASTRHRGEGGEAFFGQGTRLTVV.

This chain connects TRBV11-2 to TRBJ1-6, with D perhaps TRBD1 (6 bases). The germline CDR1 and CDR2 sequences are SGHAT and FQNNGV. The CDR3 has 16 residues. V was clipped by 0 bases and J by 7 bases, with 13 bases between them. The CDR3 bases are TGTGCCAGCAGCTTAGAGGCAGGGGCGCGGAATTCACCCCTCCACTTT. This translates into CASSLEAGARNSPLHF.

This chain uses TRBV7-9 with TRBJ2-1; TRBD2 agrees at 7 bases. Germline V gives CDR1 SEHNR, CDR2 FQNEAQ (reference sequence). This CDR3 has 18 amino acids. The ends lost 1 base at V and 1 base at J; junction bases unmatched: 10. The CDR3 here is CASSLGISGGGSYNEQFF. For the CDR3, the DNA is TGTGCCAGCAGCTTAGGAATATCCGGCGGGGGATCCTACAATGAGCAGTTCTTC.

The chain combines TRBV29-1 with TRBJ2-7, with TRBD1 matching 9 bases. Germline-derived CDR1 and CDR2 are SQVTM and ANQGSEA. V lost 7 bases and J lost 6; bases outside the gene matches: 10. The CDR3 sequence is 13 residues long. The CDR3 spells CSATWDRDREQYF. The DNA for the CDR3 is TGCAGCGCAACTTGGGACAGGGACCGCGAGCAGTACTTC.

The chain couples TRBV29-1 to TRBJ2-2; 10 bases fit TRBD1. After removal of 5 bases from V and 6 bases from J, the junction contained 6 bases not matched to a gene. The CDR3 runs to 14 residues. CDR1 SQVTM and CDR2 ANQGSEA come from the germline V gene. CDR3 region: CSVQTGGYAGELFF. CDR3 nucleotide sequence: TGCAGCGTTCAGACAGGGGGCTACGCCGGGGAGCTGTTTTTT.

The chain joins TRBV4-2 to TRBJ1-5; D is ambiguous. Germline CDR1 is LGHNA and CDR2 is YNFKEQ. The V end was cut by 4 bases, the J end by 0 bases, with 19 bases between. This CDR3 has 18 residues. CDR3 sequence: CASSLEGGELYSNQPQHF. The DNA of the CDR3 is TGTGCCAGCAGCCTCGAGGGCGGGGAACTATATAGCAATCAGCCCCAGCATTTT.

CDR3 sequence reads: CASSPGDRFFPPSEGANVLTF. The CDR3 DNA reads as TGTGCCAGCAGTCCCGGGGACAGGTTCTTTCCCCCCTCTGAAGGGGCCAACGTCCTGACTTTC. This chain joins TRBV12-3 or TRBV12-4 and TRBJ2-6; 8 positions agree with TRBD1. The V and J ends lost 5 bases and 4 bases, in that order; junction bases with no gene match: 22. The CDR3 is made up of 21 amino acids.

This clonotype was observed a few times. The chain recombines TRBV7-2 with TRBJ2-1, with D maybe TRBD1 (6 bases). The V and J ends lost 4 bases and 6 bases respectively, with 16 bases between them. The CDR3 is made up of 15 amino acids. Germline V gene data show CDR1 as SGHTA and CDR2 as FQGNSA. The CDR3 region has the DNA TGTGCCAGCAGCTCTGGAATAGGGACACCCAATGAGCAGTTCTTC. It codes for CASSSGIGTPNEQFF.

This clonotype was seen a handful of times. This sequence joins TRBV11-2 and TRBJ2-7; 10 bases match TRBD1. Germline assignment: CDR1 SGHAT and CDR2 FQNNGV. The CDR3 is made up of 15 amino acids. After removal of 5 bases from V and 5 bases from J, the junction contained 9 bases not matched to a gene. The CDR3 loop is CASSGPGTGDHEQYF. As DNA, the CDR3 is TGTGCCAGCAGCGGGCCCGGGACAGGGGACCACGAGCAGTACTTC.

This clonotype showed up just a few times. The chain carries TRBV5-1 and TRBJ2-7; 12 nucleotides align to TRBD2. CDR3 length equals 15 residues. V gave up 5 bases and J gave up 0 bases; unmatched junction bases: 3. Germline values: CDR1 SGHRS, CDR2 YFSETQ. The CDR3 loop reads CASSWTSGDSYEQYF. CDR3 in DNA: TGCGCCAGCAGTTGGACTAGCGGGGACTCCTACGAGCAGTACTTC.